A single sample is the source of the 16 T cell receptor beta chains below, sequenced in a study of T cell changes during pregnancy in multiple sclerosis (dated by TCRdb to between 2017 and 2020). Library preparation was by the immunoSEQ multiplex PCR assay. TCRdb carries this immuneACCESS record with in-frame sequences only. Its versions omit some clonotypes, under half of them owing to an unresolved V gene in the studies checked, with the rest unexplained. This sample lists tens of thousands of clones; 94% were detected once. The ten biggest clones cover more than 1.5% of the sample. The material sequenced was peripheral blood, taken after pregnancy. Receptor source: a female donor in good health, enrolled as a control in a pregnancy study.

V is TRBV27 and J is TRBJ2-1; D perhaps matches TRBD2 (5 bases). This CDR3 has 15 amino acids. CDR1 and CDR2 (germline): MNHEY, SMNVEV (reference sequence). Trimming removed 5 bases from V and 6 bases from J, with 17 bases in between. DNA of the CDR3: TGTGCCAGCAGTCCCGGATTAGAGGGTAGCAATGAGCAGTTCTTC. This codes for CASSPGLEGSNEQFF.

The chain carries TRBV7-2 and TRBJ2-7; 11 bases align to TRBD1. The V and J ends lost 5 bases and 4 bases, in that order; junction bases with no gene match: 4. The length of the CDR3 is 14 residues. CDR1 and CDR2 (germline): SGHTA, FQGNSA. CDR3 protein: CASSKDRGRYEQYF. CDR3 sequence (DNA): TGTGCCAGCAGCAAGGACAGGGGGCGGTACGAGCAGTACTTC.

V gene TRBV15 combines with J gene TRBJ2-5, with TRBD1 matching 8 bases. The ends lost 3 bases at V and 7 bases at J; junction bases unmatched: 10. The CDR3 has 15 amino acids. Germline assignment: CDR1 LNHNV and CDR2 YYDKDF (reference sequence). The CDR3 DNA is TGTGCCACCAGCAGGGACTCGGACAGGGAAGGGACCCAGTACTTC. It yields the protein CATSRDSDREGTQYF.

This rearrangement joins TRBV7-2 to TRBJ1-2, with D possibly being TRBD1 (6 bases). The germline CDR1 and CDR2 sequences are SGHTA and FQGNSA. Trimming took 1 base from V and 8 from J, leaving 17 bases between them. The CDR3 is 15 residues long. CDR3 DNA: TGTGCCAGCAGCTTAGACTTGGGGGCGGTGAGCGGCTACACCTTC. It translates to CASSLDLGAVSGYTF. Full variable domain (rest looked up from reference TRBV7-2 and TRBJ1-2): GAGVSQSPSNKVTEKGKDVELRCDPISGHTALYWYRQSLGQGLEFLIYFQGNSAPDKSGLPSDRFSAERTGGSVSTLTIQRTQQEDSAVYLCASSLDLGAVSGYTFGSGTRLTVV.

This chain uses TRBV2 with TRBJ2-7, with no clear D. V lost 4 bases, J lost 7 bases, and 11 bases lay in between. The germline V gene has CDR1 SNHLY and CDR2 FYNNEI. The CDR3 runs 12 residues. CDR3 sequence reads: CASSGAFREQYF. The CDR3 nucleotides read TGTGCCAGCAGTGGCGCCTTTCGGGAGCAGTACTTC.

The chain links TRBV10-2 to TRBJ2-5; D gene unclear. Trimming cost V 3 bases and J 2 bases, with 10 bases left between them. There are 14 residues in the CDR3. CDR1 WSHSY and CDR2 SAAADI come from the germline V gene. The CDR3 is CASSEATIQETQYF. The DNA of the CDR3 is TGCGCCAGCAGTGAAGCTACTATTCAAGAGACCCAGTACTTC.

This chain joins TRBV19 and TRBJ2-1; tentatively, D is TRBD2 (6 bases). The CDR3 spans 16 residues. In germline, CDR1 is LNHDA, CDR2 SQIVND (reference sequence). The V and J ends lost 3 bases and 4 bases respectively, with 16 bases between them. This CDR3 reads CASSITGVRGYNEQFF. In nucleotides, the CDR3 is TGTGCCAGTAGTATTACGGGAGTAAGAGGGTACAATGAGCAGTTCTTC.

This clone was detected only a few times. The rearrangement uses TRBV11-2 and TRBJ1-5; perhaps TRBD1 as D (5 bases). The V and J ends lost 3 bases and 0 bases respectively, with 9 bases between them. CDR1 is SGHAT and CDR2 is FQNNGV in the germline V gene. This CDR3 spans 15 amino acids. This chain's CDR3 is CASSLGLNSNQPQHF. DNA for the CDR3: TGTGCCAGCAGCTTGGGACTGAATAGCAATCAGCCCCAGCATTTT.

The chain couples TRBV6-1 to TRBJ2-7; 10 nucleotides agree with TRBD1. The V segment lost 5 bases and the J segment 2 bases; nucleotides outside the gene matches: 6. The CDR3 consists of 15 residues. The germline CDR1 and CDR2 sequences are MNHNS and SASEGT. CDR3 coding DNA: TGTGCCAGCAGTCCCATGGGACAGGGGACCTACGAGCAGTACTTC. Its protein is CASSPMGQGTYEQYF.

The chain joins TRBV27 to TRBJ1-1, with 8 bases aligning to TRBD1. Germline CDR1 and CDR2: MNHEY and SMNVEV (reference sequence). CDR3 length: 14 amino acids. V lost 8 bases and J lost 1; bases outside the gene matches: 6. CDR3 DNA: TGTGCCAGCGGATCCGGACAGGGGAACACTGAAGCTTTCTTT. Residues: CASGSGQGNTEAFF.

This chain uses TRBV6-6 with TRBJ1-1; possible D gene TRBD1, 6 bases. There are 16 residues in the CDR3. Germline V gives CDR1 MNHNY, CDR2 SVGAGI (reference sequence). The V end lost 6 bases, the J end lost 5 bases, and 22 bases lay between the germline ends. CDR3 sequence (DNA): TGTGCCAGCAGGAATCGAGCGGGACACCCGGATACTGAAGCTTTCTTT. Residues: CASRNRAGHPDTEAFF.

The chain carries TRBV7-2 and TRBJ1-1; tentatively, D is TRBD1 (5 bases). V was pared by 5 bases and J by 0 bases, with 13 bases between. CDR3 size: 15 residues. Germline lookup yields CDR1 SGHTA and CDR2 FQGNSA. CDR3 nucleotides: TGTGCCAGCAGCGCGCTCAGGGTGATGAACACTGAAGCTTTCTTT. The encoded protein is CASSALRVMNTEAFF.

The V and J genes are TRBV5-1 and TRBJ1-4; D is possibly TRBD1 (5 bases). CDR1 is SGHRS and CDR2 is YFSETQ in the germline V gene. The CDR3 extends over 16 amino acids. Trimming removed 1 base from V and 0 bases from J, with 10 bases in between. CDR3 bases: TGCGCCAGCAGCTTGATGCAGGGTGCAACTAATGAAAAACTGTTTTTT. Translating gives CASSLMQGATNEKLFF.

The V and J genes are TRBV5-1 and TRBJ1-1; 8 bases are shared with TRBD1. This CDR3 comprises 14 residues. Unmatched junction bases numbered 12, after V lost 3 bases and J lost 11 bases. From germline, CDR1 is SGHRS and CDR2 YFSETQ. The CDR3 DNA reads TGCGCCAGCAGCTGGGGACAGGTACCCGAACCGGCTTTCTTT. It is translated as CASSWGQVPEPAFF.

Only one count was recorded for this clone. The gene calls are TRBV7-8 and TRBJ1-5; 8 bases fit TRBD1. In germline, CDR1 is SGHVS, CDR2 FQNEAQ. The CDR3 has 19 amino acids. Trimming cost V 6 bases and J 6 bases; bases outside gene matches: 22. CDR3 residues: CASSIQNRGWLGECQPQHF. The CDR3 DNA reads TGTGCCAGCAGTATCCAAAACAGGGGGTGGCTGGGTGAGTGTCAGCCCCAGCATTTT.

The J gene is TRBJ1-2, the V gene TRBV19; TRBD1 aligns across 7 bases. The CDR3 is made up of 12 amino acids. The junction had 1 base not matched to a gene; V was cut back by 5 bases and J by 4 bases. Germline V lookup: CDR1 LNHDA, CDR2 SQIVND (reference sequence). The chain's CDR3 is CASSRDSYGYTF. CDR3 sequence (DNA): TGTGCCAGTAGTCGGGACAGCTATGGCTACACCTTC.